This TCR beta chain was profiled in a study of blood T cell repertoires in COVID-19. The CDR3 has 12 amino acids. The germline V and J ends were trimmed by 5 bases and 10 bases, with 9 bases remaining between them. Germline CDR1 is SGHTA and CDR2 is FQGNSA. Two negative PCRs, clearance, or symptom resolution were required of recovered Cohort 3 donors. Source study methods: Using reference gene primer amplification, nucleated cell counts were estimated. Sequencing was performed with immunoSEQ multiplex PCR; in TCRdb, only in-frame clones are kept and a portion is missing. That table furnishes V, J and clone size, whereas the DNA furnished D and trimming. The sample includes roughly 310,000 clones, 90% of them seen just once.

This TCR was recovered from a man aged 55 to 70 who had recovered from COVID-19. The specimen sequenced was PBMCs or T cells enriched from blood (not recorded which). The chain is built from TRBV7-2 and TRBJ1-6, with D unresolved. CDR3 DNA: TGTGCCAGCAGCCCCCCGCGCTCACCCCTCCACTTT. This gives the protein CASSPPRSPLHF.